The 18 T cell receptor beta chains listed next were all sequenced from one sample in a study of Graves' ophthalmopathy and Graves' hyperthyroidism. The authors amplified TCR beta CDR3 regions from RNA transcripts. RT-PCR was first run with HTBI primers, then multiplex PCR in a second round. MiXCR, applied by TCRdb to the multiplex PCR reads, yields one record per CDR3 protein. The sample carries roughly 600,000 distinct CDR3 sequences, approximately 37% recorded once. Sequenced: peripheral blood or thyroid tissue (not recorded which). These receptors originate from an adult man with Graves' hyperthyroidism.

The chain employs TRBV29-1 and TRBJ1-5; the match to TRBD1 covers 7 bases. Per the germline V gene, CDR1 is SQVTM and CDR2 is ANQGSEA. CDR3 length equals 13 residues. The V gene end was trimmed by 3 bases and the J gene end by 12 bases; junction bases not matched to a gene: 11. The CDR3 protein is CSVDQGMGTDQHF. CDR3 DNA: TGCAGCGTTGATCAGGGGATGGGGACAGACCAGCATTTT.

This clonotype was detected many times. V and J are TRBV7-9 and TRBJ2-2; the match to TRBD1 covers 9 bases. Germline CDR1 is SEHNR and CDR2 is FQNEAQ (reference sequence). The CDR3 is 15 residues long. The V and J ends lost 3 bases and 4 bases, in that order; junction bases with no gene match: 3. Written as DNA, the CDR3 is TGTGCCAGCAGCTTCGACAGGGGGAGCACCGGGGAGCTGTTTTTT. Its translation is CASSFDRGSTGELFF.

The chain joins TRBV9 to TRBJ1-1; D call uncertain. The V and J ends lost 4 bases and 6 bases respectively, with 10 bases between them. The CDR3 is 12 residues long. Germline V gene data show CDR1 as SGDLS and CDR2 as YYNGEE. CDR3 DNA sequence: TGTGCCAGCAGCCAAGGTAGTTCTGAAGCTTTCTTT. Protein sequence: CASSQGSSEAFF.

The J gene is TRBJ2-5, the V gene TRBV7-3; unclear D gene. CDR3 size: 12 residues. The germline V gene encodes CDR1 SGHTA and CDR2 FQGTGA. The V end was cut by 7 bases, the J end by 5 bases, with 11 bases between. CDR3 DNA: TGTGCCAGCATTCTGGGGATGGAGACCCAGTACTTC. It codes for CASILGMETQYF.

This clonotype was recorded many times. The J gene is TRBJ1-4, the V gene TRBV7-2; D is unresolved. The V end lost 2 bases, the J end lost 4 bases, and 14 bases lay between the germline ends. CDR1 and CDR2 from the germline V gene are SGHTA and FQGNSA. CDR3 size: 16 residues. The CDR3 region has the DNA TGTGCCAGCAGCTTAACATCCCGGACGATTAATGAAAAACTGTTTTTT. Translating it yields CASSLTSRTINEKLFF.

This clonotype has just a few counts. The chain uses TRBV9 and TRBJ2-7; TRBD2 aligns across 9 bases. The J call may be incorrect, as the DNA end agrees better with TRBJ2-1. This CDR3 has 14 residues. Germline-derived CDR1 and CDR2 are SGDLS and YYNGEE. CDR3 region: CASSVAGGRDEQFF. As DNA, the CDR3 is TGTGCCAGCAGCGTGGCGGGAGGGCGGGATGAGCAGTTCTTC.

This clonotype was seen repeatedly, ten times or more. The chain combines TRBV12-3 or TRBV12-4 with TRBJ2-7; TRBD1 matches at 7 bases. V lost 5 bases, J lost 3 bases, and 4 bases stayed unmatched. The CDR3 totals 13 residues. The CDR3 DNA is TGTGCCAGCAGTCGGGCAGGGGGCTACGAGCAGTACTTC. It yields the protein CASSRAGGYEQYF.

The chain couples TRBV2 to TRBJ1-4, with unresolved D. This CDR3 comprises 15 residues. V was pared by 5 bases and J by 8 bases, with 18 bases between. Germline V gene data show CDR1 as SNHLY and CDR2 as FYNNEI. The CDR3 nucleotides are TGTGCCAGCAGTCCCTACCGGGCCCCAAAGGAAAAACTGTTTTTT. Translating it yields CASSPYRAPKEKLFF.

The chain employs TRBV29-1 and TRBJ2-7; D is perhaps TRBD1 or TRBD2 (5 bases each). Germline V gene sequence: CDR1 SQVTM, CDR2 ANQGSEA. V lost 4 bases, J lost 2 bases, and 12 bases lay in between. There are 13 residues in the CDR3. The CDR3 loop reads CSVGGVVTYEQYF. CDR3 bases: TGCAGCGTTGGAGGGGTTGTAACCTACGAGCAGTACTTC.

A remark on this clonotype: One base away lies a much larger clone, so this may be a sequencing read error. The V call is TRBV7-2, the J call TRBJ2-2; 7 bases are shared with TRBD2. CDR1 and CDR2 (germline): SGHTA, FQGNSA. The CDR3 runs to 14 residues. CDR3 DNA sequence: TGTGTCAGCAGACCCACTAGCGTGGCCGGGGAGCTGTTTTTT. This gives the protein CVSRPTSVAGELFF. Together with reference TRBV7-2 and TRBJ2-2, the CDR3 gives the full variable domain: GAGVSQSPSNKVTEKGKDVELRCDPISGHTALYWYRQSLGQGLEFLIYFQGNSAPDKSGLPSDRFSAERTGGSVSTLTIQRTQQEDSAVYLCVSRPTSVAGELFFGEGSRLTVL.

This clonotype was detected a few times. This chain uses TRBV11-3 with TRBJ2-7; D perhaps matches TRBD2 (6 bases). V was shortened by 0 bases and J by 4 bases, with 13 bases between the two germline ends. CDR3 length equals 15 residues. The germline V gene has CDR1 SGHNT and CDR2 YENEEA. The CDR3 loop is CASSLDPGGDYEQYF. The CDR3 DNA follows: TGTGCCAGCAGCTTAGATCCAGGAGGGGATTACGAGCAGTACTTC.

The rearrangement links TRBV29-1 to TRBJ2-7; the match to TRBD1 covers 9 bases. J was trimmed by 4 bases and V by 3 bases; bases with no gene match: 7. The CDR3 length is 14 residues. CDR1 is SQVTM, CDR2 ANQGSEA, per germline. CDR3 DNA: TGCAGCGTTGATAGGCTGGACAGGGGTTACGAGCAGTACTTC. Its protein is CSVDRLDRGYEQYF.

This clonotype was seen ten or more times. The rearrangement uses TRBV9 and TRBJ1-2, with D tentatively TRBD1 (6 bases). CDR1 is SGDLS and CDR2 is YYNGEE in the germline V gene. Trimming removed 4 bases from V and 2 bases from J, with 15 bases in between. This CDR3 has 15 residues. CDR3 protein: CASSHGDNVNYGYTF. For the CDR3, the DNA is TGTGCCAGCAGCCACGGGGACAACGTAAACTATGGCTACACCTTC.

The chain has TRBV20-1 and TRBJ2-7; D tentatively reads TRBD1 or TRBD2 (5 bases each). This CDR3 is built from 15 residues. The germline V and J ends were trimmed by 0 bases and 9 bases, with 21 bases remaining between them. The germline V gene encodes CDR1 DFQATT and CDR2 SNEGSKA (reference sequence). CDR3 protein: CSARDTRTGPDTQYF. The CDR3 region has the DNA TGCAGTGCTAGAGATACCCGGACGGGGCCGGATACGCAGTACTTC.

In this sample, this clonotype turned up many times. V gene TRBV7-2 combines with J gene TRBJ1-2, with D possibly TRBD1 on 5 matching bases. V dropped 1 base and J dropped 7 bases, with 16 bases sitting between them. CDR1 and CDR2 (germline): SGHTA, FQGNSA. The length of the CDR3 is 15 residues. The CDR3 coding sequence is TGTGCCAGCAGCTTAGGCGGGGTACAGGACGCTGGCTACACCTTC. Protein sequence: CASSLGGVQDAGYTF.

This chain joins TRBV10-3 and TRBJ2-3, with D possibly matching TRBD2 (5 bases). The germline CDR1 and CDR2 sequences are ENHRY and SYGVKD. The CDR3 is made up of 15 amino acids. Trimming cost V 6 bases and J 3 bases, with 16 bases left between them. This CDR3 reads CAISPQSTGTDTQYF. CDR3 DNA: TGTGCCATCAGCCCACAATCGACGGGAACAGATACGCAGTATTTT.

V and J are TRBV5-1 and TRBJ1-1; 10 nucleotides line up with TRBD1. Germline lookup yields CDR1 SGHRS and CDR2 YFSETQ. V lost 4 bases, J lost 1 base, and 4 bases stayed unmatched. The CDR3 extends over 15 amino acids. Written as DNA, the CDR3 is TGCGCCAGCAGCGGGGGACAGGGGACGAACACTGAAGCTTTCTTT. This translates into CASSGGQGTNTEAFF.

This clonotype appeared many times. The chain combines TRBV4-1 with TRBJ2-2; no reliable D call. CDR1 and CDR2 from the germline V gene are MGHRA and YSYEKL. This CDR3 has 14 amino acids. Trimming stripped 1 base from V and 6 bases from J, with 9 bases between. CDR3 in amino acids: CASSQVNSAGELFF. For the CDR3, the DNA is TGCGCCAGCAGCCAAGTCAACAGCGCCGGGGAGCTGTTTTTT.